Presented here are 10 T cell receptor beta chains from one specimen sequenced in a study of blood T cells in healthy people across ages. Using a J-beta primer mix together with a sample-barcoded 5' primer, a second PCR was run for roughly 7 to 12 cycles. One entry per CDR3 protein results from TCRdb running MiXCR on the 5' RACE reads. The data show over 950,000 distinct CDR3 sequences, roughly two fifths seen once. The sample taken for sequencing was blood. Every receptor here comes from a man aged 18 to 29 in good health.

The rearrangement links TRBV6-5 to TRBJ2-5, with D maybe TRBD1 (6 bases). V gave up 11 bases and J gave up 11 bases, with 24 bases separating them. Germline CDR1 reads MNHEY; CDR2 reads SVGAGI. The CDR3 covers 13 residues. For the CDR3, the DNA is TGTGCCTCAGGGGCAGGGGCGTACAATGAGCAGTACTTC. As protein: CASGAGAYNEQYF.

In regard to this clonotype: One end of the junction varies from germline; a read error may be responsible. The chain couples TRBV7-2 to TRBJ1-2, with a weak D call TRBD1 (6 bases). The CDR3 is made up of 14 amino acids. From germline, CDR1 is SGHTA and CDR2 FQGNSA. The DNA for the CDR3 is TGTGCCAACAGCTTGACAGGTCCTAACTATGGCTACACCTTC. It yields the protein CANSLTGPNYGYTF.

To note about this clonotype: The junction and the germline gene differ at one end; a read error may be behind it. The rearrangement joins TRBV4-3 to TRBJ1-1; possible D gene TRBD1, 5 bases. CDR3 length: 14 amino acids. Germline CDR1 and CDR2: LGHNA and YSLEER. CDR3 loop: CANSQWQGRTEAFF. In DNA, the CDR3 is TGCGCCAACAGCCAATGGCAGGGCCGGACTGAAGCTTTCTTT.

Only a few counts were recorded for this clonotype. The CDR3 nucleotides are TGTGCCAGCAGTGACAACTCCTACAATGAGCAGTTCTTC. It is translated as CASSDNSYNEQFF. The chain links TRBV6-4 to TRBJ2-1; the D is unclear. Per the germline V gene, CDR1 is MRHNA and CDR2 is SNTAGT. CDR3 length equals 13 residues. V was cut by 2 bases and J by 0 bases, with 2 bases left in between.

This clonotype was seen only a few times. The chain uses TRBV7-8 and TRBJ2-5, with 15 positions matching TRBD2. V shed 1 base, J shed 4 bases, and the junction held 1 base outside the gene matches. CDR1 is SGHVS, CDR2 FQNEAQ, per germline. There are 16 residues in the CDR3. The CDR3 sequence: CASSLGTSGGAETQYF. Written as DNA, the CDR3 is TGTGCCAGCAGCTTAGGGACTAGCGGGGGGGCAGAGACCCAGTACTTC.

This clonotype was seen a handful of times. The CDR3, as DNA: TGTGCCAGCAGCTTAGGGTTGGGACTACGGGGCGAAGAGACCCAGTACTTC. Its translation is CASSLGLGLRGEETQYF. The chain joins TRBV7-2 to TRBJ2-4; 7 bases map to TRBD2. The DNA end favors TRBJ2-5, so the J call may be wrong. The CDR3 is made up of 17 amino acids. The germline V gene encodes CDR1 SGHTA and CDR2 FQGNSA.

The rearrangement joins TRBV20-1 to TRBJ1-1; TRBD1 agrees at 9 bases. The V segment lost 1 base and the J segment 13 bases; nucleotides outside the gene matches: 10. The CDR3 spans 13 residues. From germline, CDR1 is DFQATT and CDR2 SNEGSKA (reference sequence). CDR3 nucleotide sequence: TGCAGTGCTAGAGCGTCGCGGACAGGGGCGGATTTCTTT. Its protein is CSARASRTGADFF.

The chain recombines TRBV6-1 with TRBJ1-5; weak D call: TRBD1 (5 bases). Germline-derived CDR1 and CDR2 are MNHNS and SASEGT. Between the trimmed V and J ends, which lost 7 bases and 2 bases, there was a span of 12 bases. This CDR3 has 14 amino acids. The CDR3 DNA sequence: TGTGCCAGCATTCGGGACGGTGGCAATCAGCCCCAGCATTTT. Residues: CASIRDGGNQPQHF.

This clonotype showed up just a few times. The J gene is TRBJ2-1, the V gene TRBV9; D is unresolved. Trimming removed 4 bases from V and 8 bases from J, with 13 bases in between. This CDR3 contains 13 residues. Germline assignment: CDR1 SGDLS and CDR2 YYNGEE. This CDR3 reads CASSPLARDEQFF. In DNA, the CDR3 is TGTGCCAGCAGCCCACTCGCTAGGGATGAGCAGTTCTTC.

The chain couples TRBV25-1 to TRBJ2-1; the D is unclear. CDR1 and CDR2 (germline): MGHDK, SYGVNS. The CDR3 has 15 residues. V lost 4 bases to trimming and J lost 9 bases, with 19 bases between them. CDR3 loop: CASSVAPSEPTEQFF. In DNA, the CDR3 is TGTGCCAGCAGTGTTGCCCCCAGTGAGCCAACTGAGCAGTTCTTC. The whole variable domain, filled in from reference TRBV25-1 and TRBJ2-1, reads EADIYQTPRYLVIGTGKKITLECSQTMGHDKMYWYQQDPGMELHLIHYSYGVNSTEKGDLSSESTVSRIRTEHFPLTLESARPSHTSQYLCASSVAPSEPTEQFFGPGTRLTVL.